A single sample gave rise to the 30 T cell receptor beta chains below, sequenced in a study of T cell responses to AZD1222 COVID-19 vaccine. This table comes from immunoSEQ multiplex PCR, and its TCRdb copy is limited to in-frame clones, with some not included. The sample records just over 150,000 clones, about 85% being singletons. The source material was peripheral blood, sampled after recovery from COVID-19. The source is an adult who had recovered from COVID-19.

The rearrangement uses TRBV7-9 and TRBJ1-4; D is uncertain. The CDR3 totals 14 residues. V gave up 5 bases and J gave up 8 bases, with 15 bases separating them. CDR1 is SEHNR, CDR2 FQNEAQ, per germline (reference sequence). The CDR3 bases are TGTGCCAGCAGCGATAAAATACTTGAGGAAAAACTGTTTTTT. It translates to CASSDKILEEKLFF. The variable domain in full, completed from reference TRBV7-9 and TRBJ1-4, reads DTGVSQNPRHKITKRGQNVTFRCDPISEHNRLYWYRQTLGQGPEFLTYFQNEAQLEKSRLLSDRFSAERPKGSFSTLEIQRTEQGDSAMYLCASSDKILEEKLFFGSGTQLSVL.

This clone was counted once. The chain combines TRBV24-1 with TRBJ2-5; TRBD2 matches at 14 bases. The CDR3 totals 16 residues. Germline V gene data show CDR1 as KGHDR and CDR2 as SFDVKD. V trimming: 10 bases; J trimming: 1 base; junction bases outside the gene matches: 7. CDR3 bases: TGTGCCACAGCGACTAGCGGGAGGGGGGCCCAAGAGACCCAGTACTTC. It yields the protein CATATSGRGAQETQYF.

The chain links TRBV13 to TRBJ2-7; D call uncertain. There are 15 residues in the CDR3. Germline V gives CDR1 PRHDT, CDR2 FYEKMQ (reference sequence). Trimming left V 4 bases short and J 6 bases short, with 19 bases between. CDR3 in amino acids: CASSSTYRFEVEQYF. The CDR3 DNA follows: TGTGCCAGCAGCTCCACTTACAGATTTGAGGTCGAGCAGTACTTC.

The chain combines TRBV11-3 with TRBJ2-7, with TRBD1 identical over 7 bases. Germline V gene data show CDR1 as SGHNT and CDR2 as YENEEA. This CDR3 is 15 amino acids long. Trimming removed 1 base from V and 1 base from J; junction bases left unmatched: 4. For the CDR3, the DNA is TGTGCCAGCAGCTTAGGACAGGGTCGGTCCTACGAGCAGTACTTC. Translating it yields CASSLGQGRSYEQYF. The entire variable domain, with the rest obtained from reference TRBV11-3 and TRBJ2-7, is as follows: EAGVVQSPRYKIIEKKQPVAFWCNPISGHNTLYWYLQNLGQGPELLIRYENEEAVDDSQLPKDRFSAERLKGVDSTLKIQPAELGDSAVYLCASSLGQGRSYEQYFGPGTRLTVT.

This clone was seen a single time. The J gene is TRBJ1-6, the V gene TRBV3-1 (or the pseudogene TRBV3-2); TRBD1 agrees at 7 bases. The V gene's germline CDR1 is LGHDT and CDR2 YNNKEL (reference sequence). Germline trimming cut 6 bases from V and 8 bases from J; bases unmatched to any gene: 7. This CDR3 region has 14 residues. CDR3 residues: CASRTRDSYSPLHF. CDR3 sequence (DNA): TGTGCCAGCAGGACCCGGGACAGTTATTCACCCCTCCACTTT.

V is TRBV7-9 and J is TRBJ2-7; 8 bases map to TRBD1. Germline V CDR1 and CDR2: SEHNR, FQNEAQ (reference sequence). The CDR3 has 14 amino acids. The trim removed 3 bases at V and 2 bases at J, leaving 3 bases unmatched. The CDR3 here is CASSLTGATYEQYF. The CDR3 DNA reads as TGTGCCAGCAGCTTGACAGGGGCTACCTACGAGCAGTACTTC.

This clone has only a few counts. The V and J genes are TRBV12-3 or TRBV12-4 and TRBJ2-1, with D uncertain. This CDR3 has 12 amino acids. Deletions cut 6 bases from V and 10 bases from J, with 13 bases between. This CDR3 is CASRTMGSEQFF. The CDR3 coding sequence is TGTGCCAGCAGGACAATGGGCTCCGAGCAGTTCTTC.

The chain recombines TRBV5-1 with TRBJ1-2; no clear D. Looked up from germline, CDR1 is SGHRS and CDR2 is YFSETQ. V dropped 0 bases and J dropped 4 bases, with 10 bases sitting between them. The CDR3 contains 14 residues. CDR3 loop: CASSLESGAYGYTF. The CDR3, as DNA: TGCGCCAGCAGCTTGGAATCAGGTGCCTATGGCTACACCTTC.

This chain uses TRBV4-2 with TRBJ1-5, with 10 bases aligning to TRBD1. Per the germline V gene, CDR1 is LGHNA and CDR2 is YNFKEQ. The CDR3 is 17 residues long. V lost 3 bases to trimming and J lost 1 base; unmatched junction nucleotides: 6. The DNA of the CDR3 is TGTGCCAGCAGCCAGAGGACAGGGGGAGTGAGCAATCAGCCCCAGCATTTT. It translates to CASSQRTGGVSNQPQHF.

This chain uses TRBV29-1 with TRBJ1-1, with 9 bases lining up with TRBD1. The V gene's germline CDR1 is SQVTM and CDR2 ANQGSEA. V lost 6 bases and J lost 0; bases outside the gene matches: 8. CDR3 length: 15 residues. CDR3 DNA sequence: TGCAGCGTAACAGGGGGCTGGGGGATGAACACTGAAGCTTTCTTT. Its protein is CSVTGGWGMNTEAFF.

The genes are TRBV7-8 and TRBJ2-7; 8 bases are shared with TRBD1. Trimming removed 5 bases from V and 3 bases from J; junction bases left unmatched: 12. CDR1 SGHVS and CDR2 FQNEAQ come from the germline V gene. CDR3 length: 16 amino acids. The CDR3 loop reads CASSPPGQGLIYEQYF. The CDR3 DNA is TGTGCCAGCAGCCCCCCTGGACAGGGCCTAATCTACGAGCAGTACTTC. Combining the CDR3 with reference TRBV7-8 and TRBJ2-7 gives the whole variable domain GAGVSQSPRYKVAKRGQDVALRCDPISGHVSLFWYQQALGQGPEFLTYFQNEAQLDKSGLPSDRFFAERPEGSVSTLKIQRTQQEDSAVYLCASSPPGQGLIYEQYFGPGTRLTVT.

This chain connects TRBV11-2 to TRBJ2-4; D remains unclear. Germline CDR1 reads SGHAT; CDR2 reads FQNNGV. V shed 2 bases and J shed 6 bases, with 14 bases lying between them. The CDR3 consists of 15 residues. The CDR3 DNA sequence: TGTGCCAGCAGCTTAAAATCTCGGGCAGGAAACATTCAGTACTTC. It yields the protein CASSLKSRAGNIQYF.

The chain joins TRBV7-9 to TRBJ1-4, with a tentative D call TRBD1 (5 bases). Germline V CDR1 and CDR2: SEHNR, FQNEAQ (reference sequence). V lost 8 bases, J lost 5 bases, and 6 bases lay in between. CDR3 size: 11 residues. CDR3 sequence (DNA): TGTGCCAGCGGACAAAATGAAAAACTGTTTTTT. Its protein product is CASGQNEKLFF. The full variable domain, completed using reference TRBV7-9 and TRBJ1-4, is DTGVSQNPRHKITKRGQNVTFRCDPISEHNRLYWYRQTLGQGPEFLTYFQNEAQLEKSRLLSDRFSAERPKGSFSTLEIQRTEQGDSAMYLCASGQNEKLFFGSGTQLSVL.

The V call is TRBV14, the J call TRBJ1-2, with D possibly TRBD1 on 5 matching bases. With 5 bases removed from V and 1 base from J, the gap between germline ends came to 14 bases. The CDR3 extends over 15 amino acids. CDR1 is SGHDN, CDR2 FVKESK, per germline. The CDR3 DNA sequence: TGTGCCAGCAGCGGGAGACAGAAGATTAACTATGGCTACACCTTC. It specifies CASSGRQKINYGYTF.

The CDR3 reads CASSRTSGTPAYEQYF. DNA for the CDR3: TGTGCCAGCAGCCGTACCTCCGGGACACCCGCCTACGAGCAGTACTTC. This chain links TRBV3-1 (or the pseudogene TRBV3-2) with TRBJ2-7, with D possibly being TRBD1 (6 bases). This CDR3 comprises 16 residues. Germline CDR1 LGHDT, CDR2 YNNKEL (reference sequence). V was trimmed by 4 bases and J by 2 bases, leaving 18 bases between them.

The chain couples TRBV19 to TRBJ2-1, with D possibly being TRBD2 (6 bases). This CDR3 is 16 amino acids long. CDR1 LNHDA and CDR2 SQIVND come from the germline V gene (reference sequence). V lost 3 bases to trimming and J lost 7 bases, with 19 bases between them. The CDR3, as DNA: TGTGCCAGTAGTATTTGGGGGGAAACAGGATCGAATGAGCAGTTCTTC. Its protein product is CASSIWGETGSNEQFF.

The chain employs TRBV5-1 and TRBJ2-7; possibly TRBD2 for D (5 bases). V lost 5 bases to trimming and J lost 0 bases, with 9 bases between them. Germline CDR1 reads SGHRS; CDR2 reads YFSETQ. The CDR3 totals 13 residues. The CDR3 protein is CASRRTASYEQYF. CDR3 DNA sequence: TGCGCCAGCAGACGGACTGCCTCCTACGAGCAGTACTTC. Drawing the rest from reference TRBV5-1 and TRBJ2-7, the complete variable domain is KAGVTQTPRYLIKTRGQQVTLSCSPISGHRSVSWYQQTPGQGLQFLFEYFSETQRNKGNFPGRFSGRQFSNSRSEMNVSTLELGDSALYLCASRRTASYEQYFGPGTRLTVT.

CDR3 protein: CASGLGQNQETQYF. The CDR3 DNA follows: TGTGCCAGCGGATTGGGACAGAATCAAGAGACCCAGTACTTC. The chain joins TRBV7-9 to TRBJ2-5, with 7 positions matching TRBD1. The V gene end was trimmed by 8 bases and the J gene end by 2 bases; junction bases not matched to a gene: 8. This CDR3 is built from 14 residues. Germline values: CDR1 SEHNR, CDR2 FQNEAQ (reference sequence).

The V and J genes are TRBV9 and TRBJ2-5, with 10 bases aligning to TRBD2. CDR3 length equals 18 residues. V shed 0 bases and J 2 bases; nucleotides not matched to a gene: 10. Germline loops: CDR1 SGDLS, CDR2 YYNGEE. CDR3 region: CASSVGIAGGLPQETQYF. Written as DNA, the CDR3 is TGTGCCAGCAGCGTAGGAATAGCGGGGGGCCTCCCTCAAGAGACCCAGTACTTC.

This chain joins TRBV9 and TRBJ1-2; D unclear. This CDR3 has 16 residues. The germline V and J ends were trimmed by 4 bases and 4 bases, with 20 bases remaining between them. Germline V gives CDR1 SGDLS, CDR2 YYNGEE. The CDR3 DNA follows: TGTGCCAGCAGCCCCGAGGACGGGGAGTGGGCCTATGGCTACACCTTC. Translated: CASSPEDGEWAYGYTF.

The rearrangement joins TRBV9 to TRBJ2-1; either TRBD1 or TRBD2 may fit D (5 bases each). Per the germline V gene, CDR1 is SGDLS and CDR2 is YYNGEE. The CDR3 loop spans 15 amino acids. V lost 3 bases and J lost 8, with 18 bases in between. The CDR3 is CASSEEGLPQDEQFF. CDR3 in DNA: TGTGCCAGCAGCGAAGAGGGGCTACCCCAGGATGAGCAGTTCTTC. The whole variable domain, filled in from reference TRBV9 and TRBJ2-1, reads DSGVTQTPKHLITATGQRVTLRCSPRSGDLSVYWYQQSLDQGLQFLIQYYNGEERAKGNILERFSAQQFPDLHSELNLSSLELGDSALYFCASSEEGLPQDEQFFGPGTRLTVL.

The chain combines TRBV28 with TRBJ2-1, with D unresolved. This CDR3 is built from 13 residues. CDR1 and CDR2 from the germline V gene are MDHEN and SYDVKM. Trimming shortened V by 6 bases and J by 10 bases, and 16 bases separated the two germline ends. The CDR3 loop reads CASSPTTPAEQFF. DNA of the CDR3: TGTGCCAGCAGCCCAACCACCCCAGCCGAGCAGTTCTTC.

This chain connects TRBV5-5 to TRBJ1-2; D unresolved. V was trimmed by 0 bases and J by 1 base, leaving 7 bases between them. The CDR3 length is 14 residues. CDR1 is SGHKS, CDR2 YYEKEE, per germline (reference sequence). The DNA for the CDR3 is TGTGCCAGCAGCTTGGAACAGCATAACTATGGCTACACCTTC. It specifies CASSLEQHNYGYTF.

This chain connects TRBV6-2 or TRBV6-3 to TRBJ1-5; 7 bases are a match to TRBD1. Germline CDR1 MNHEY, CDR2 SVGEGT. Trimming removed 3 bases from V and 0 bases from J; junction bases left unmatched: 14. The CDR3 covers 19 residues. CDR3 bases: TGTGCCAGCAGTTATACGAGGGTCCCAGGGGGATCTAGCAATCAGCCCCAGCATTTT. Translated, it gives CASSYTRVPGGSSNQPQHF.

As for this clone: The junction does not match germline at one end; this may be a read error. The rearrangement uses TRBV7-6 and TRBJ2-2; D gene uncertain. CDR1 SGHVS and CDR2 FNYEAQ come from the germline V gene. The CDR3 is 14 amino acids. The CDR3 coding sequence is TGTGCAAGCAAGGGTTGGGGTAACACCGGGGAGCTGTTTTTT. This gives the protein CASKGWGNTGELFF.

CDR3 in DNA: TGTGCCAGCTCACCAAGCGCAGGTAACAATGAGCAGTTCTTC. Residues: CASSPSAGNNEQFF. The rearrangement uses TRBV18 and TRBJ2-1; D remains unclear. The germline V gene encodes CDR1 KGHSH and CDR2 LQKENI. V lost 2 bases to trimming and J lost 5 bases, with 10 bases between them. This CDR3 is built from 14 residues.

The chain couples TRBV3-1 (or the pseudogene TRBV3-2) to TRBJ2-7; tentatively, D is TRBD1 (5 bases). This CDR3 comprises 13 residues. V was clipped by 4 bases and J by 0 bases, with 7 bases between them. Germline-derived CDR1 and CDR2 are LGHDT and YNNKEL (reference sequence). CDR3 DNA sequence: TGTGCCAGCAGCCTGACAGCCTCCTACGAGCAGTACTTC. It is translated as CASSLTASYEQYF.

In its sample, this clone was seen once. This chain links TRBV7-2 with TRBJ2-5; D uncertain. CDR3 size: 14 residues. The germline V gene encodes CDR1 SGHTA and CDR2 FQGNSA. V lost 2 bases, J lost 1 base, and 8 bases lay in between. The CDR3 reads CASSLTQRQETQYF. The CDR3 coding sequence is TGTGCCAGCAGCTTAACACAGCGCCAAGAGACCCAGTACTTC.

The CDR3: CASSRNNSPLHF. The CDR3 coding sequence is TGTGCCAGCAGCCGAAATAATTCACCCCTCCACTTT. This rearrangement joins TRBV12-3 or TRBV12-4 to TRBJ1-6, with D unclear. The CDR3 runs 12 residues. V was clipped by 6 bases and J by 5 bases, with 5 bases between them.

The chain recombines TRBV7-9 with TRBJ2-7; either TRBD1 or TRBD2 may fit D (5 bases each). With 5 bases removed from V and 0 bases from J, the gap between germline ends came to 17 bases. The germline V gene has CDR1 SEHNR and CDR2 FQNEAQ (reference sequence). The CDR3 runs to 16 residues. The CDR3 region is CASSHLPGTSSYEQYF. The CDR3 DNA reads TGTGCCAGCAGCCATCTACCAGGGACCTCCTCCTACGAGCAGTACTTC.